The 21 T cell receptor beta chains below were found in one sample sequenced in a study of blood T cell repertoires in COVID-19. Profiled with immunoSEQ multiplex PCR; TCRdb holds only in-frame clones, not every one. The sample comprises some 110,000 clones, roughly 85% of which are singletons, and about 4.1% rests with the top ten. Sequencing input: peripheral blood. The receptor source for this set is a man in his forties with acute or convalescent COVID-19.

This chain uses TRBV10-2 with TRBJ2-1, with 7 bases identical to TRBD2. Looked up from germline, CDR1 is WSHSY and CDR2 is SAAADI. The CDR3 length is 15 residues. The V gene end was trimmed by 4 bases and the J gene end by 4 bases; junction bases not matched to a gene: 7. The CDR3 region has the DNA TGCGCCAGCAGTGGGGCGGGAGACCGGTACAATGAGCAGTTCTTC. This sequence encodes CASSGAGDRYNEQFF.

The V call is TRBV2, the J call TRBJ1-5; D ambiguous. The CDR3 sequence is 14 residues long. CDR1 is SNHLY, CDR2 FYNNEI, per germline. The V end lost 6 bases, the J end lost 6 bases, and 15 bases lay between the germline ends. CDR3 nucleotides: TGTGCCAGCAGCTTCCAGGTTAGGTTTCAGCCCCAGCATTTT. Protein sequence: CASSFQVRFQPQHF.

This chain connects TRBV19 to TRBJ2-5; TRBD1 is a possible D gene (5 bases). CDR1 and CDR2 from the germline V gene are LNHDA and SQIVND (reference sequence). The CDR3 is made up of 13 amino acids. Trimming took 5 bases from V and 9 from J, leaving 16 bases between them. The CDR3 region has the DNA TGTGCCAGTAGTTTACAGGCAATTGGGGCCCAGTACTTC. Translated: CASSLQAIGAQYF.

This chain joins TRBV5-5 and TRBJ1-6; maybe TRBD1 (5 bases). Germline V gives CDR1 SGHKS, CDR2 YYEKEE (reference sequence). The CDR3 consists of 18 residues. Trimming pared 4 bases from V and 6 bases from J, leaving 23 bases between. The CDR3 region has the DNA TGTGCCAGCAGCCCGGTTCGGGCAGGGCGTAGGGGTAATTCACCCCTCCACTTT. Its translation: CASSPVRAGRRGNSPLHF.

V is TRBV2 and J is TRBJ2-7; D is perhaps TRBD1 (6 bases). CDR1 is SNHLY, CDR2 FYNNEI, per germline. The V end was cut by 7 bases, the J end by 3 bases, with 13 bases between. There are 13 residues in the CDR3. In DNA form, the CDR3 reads TGTGCCAGCAAGGGGGATAAAGTCTACGAGCAGTACTTC. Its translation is CASKGDKVYEQYF.

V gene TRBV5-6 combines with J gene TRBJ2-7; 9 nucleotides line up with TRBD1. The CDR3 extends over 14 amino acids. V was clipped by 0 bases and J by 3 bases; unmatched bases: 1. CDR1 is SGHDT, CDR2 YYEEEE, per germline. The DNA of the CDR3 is TGTGCCAGCAGCTTGGGACAGGGGGGCTACGAGCAGTACTTC. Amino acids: CASSLGQGGYEQYF.

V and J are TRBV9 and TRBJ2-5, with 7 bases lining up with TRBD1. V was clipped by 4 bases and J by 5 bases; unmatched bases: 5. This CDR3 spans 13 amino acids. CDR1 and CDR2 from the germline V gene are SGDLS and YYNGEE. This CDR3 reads CASSRLQGETQYF. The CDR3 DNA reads TGTGCCAGCAGCAGGTTACAGGGGGAGACCCAGTACTTC.

In nucleotides, the CDR3 is TGCGCCAGCAGCCAAATTCAAGCGGGAGGATCTGGGGCCAACGTCCTGACTTTC. This gives the protein CASSQIQAGGSGANVLTF. This rearrangement joins TRBV4-1 to TRBJ2-6, with TRBD2 matching over 9 bases. J lost 1 base, V lost 2 bases, and 6 bases had no gene match. CDR3 length: 18 residues. The germline CDR1 and CDR2 sequences are MGHRA and YSYEKL.

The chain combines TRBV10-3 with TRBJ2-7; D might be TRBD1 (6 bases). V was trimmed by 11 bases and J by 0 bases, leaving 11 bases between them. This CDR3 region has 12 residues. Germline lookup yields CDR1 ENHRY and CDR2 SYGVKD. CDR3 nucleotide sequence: TGTGCCCCACGGACAGCCTCCTACGAGCAGTACTTC. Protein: CAPRTASYEQYF.

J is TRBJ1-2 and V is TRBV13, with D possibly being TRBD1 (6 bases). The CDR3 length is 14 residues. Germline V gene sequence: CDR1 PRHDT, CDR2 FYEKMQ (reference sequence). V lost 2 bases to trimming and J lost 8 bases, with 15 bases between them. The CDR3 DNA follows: TGTGCCAGCAGCTTATCAGCGGGAGGGGGAGGCTACACCTTC. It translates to CASSLSAGGGGYTF.

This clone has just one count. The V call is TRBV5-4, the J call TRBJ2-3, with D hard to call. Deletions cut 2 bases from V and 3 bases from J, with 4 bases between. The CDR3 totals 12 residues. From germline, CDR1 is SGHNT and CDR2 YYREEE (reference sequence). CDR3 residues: CASSFGTDTQYF. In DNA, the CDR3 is TGTGCCAGCAGCTTCGGTACAGATACGCAGTATTTT.

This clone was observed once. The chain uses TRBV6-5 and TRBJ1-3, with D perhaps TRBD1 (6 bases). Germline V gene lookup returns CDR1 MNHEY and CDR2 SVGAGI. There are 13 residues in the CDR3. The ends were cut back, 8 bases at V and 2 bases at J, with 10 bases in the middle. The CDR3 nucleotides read TGTGCCAGCTCCAGGGGAGCTGGAAACACCATATATTTT. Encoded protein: CASSRGAGNTIYF.

The DNA of the CDR3 is TGTGCCACCAGCCGTACACAGGGTTTCGGCGAGCAGTACTTC. Translating it yields CATSRTQGFGEQYF. V is TRBV15 and J is TRBJ2-7; possible D gene TRBD1, 6 bases. CDR1 is LNHNV and CDR2 is YYDKDF in the germline V gene (reference sequence). The CDR3 is 14 residues long. V lost 5 bases to trimming and J lost 6 bases, with 17 bases between them. The full variable domain, with the rest looked up from reference TRBV15 and TRBJ2-7, is DAMVIQNPRYQVTQFGKPVTLSCSQTLNHNVMYWYQQKSSQAPKLLFHYYDKDFNNEADTPDNFQSRRPNTSFCFLDIRSPGLGDTAMYLCATSRTQGFGEQYFGPGTRLTVT.

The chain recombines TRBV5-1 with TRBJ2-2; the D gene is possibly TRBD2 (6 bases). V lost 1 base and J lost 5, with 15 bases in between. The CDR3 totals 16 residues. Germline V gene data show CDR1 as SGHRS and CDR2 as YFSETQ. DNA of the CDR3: TGCGCCAGCAGCTTGTGGGGACTTGAAGAGACCGGGGAGCTGTTTTTT. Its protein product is CASSLWGLEETGELFF.

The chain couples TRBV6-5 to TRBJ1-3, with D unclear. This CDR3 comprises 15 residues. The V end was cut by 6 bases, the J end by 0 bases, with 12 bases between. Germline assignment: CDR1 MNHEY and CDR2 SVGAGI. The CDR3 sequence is CASSRGLFSGNTIYF. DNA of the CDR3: TGTGCCAGCAGCAGAGGACTCTTCTCTGGAAACACCATATATTTT.

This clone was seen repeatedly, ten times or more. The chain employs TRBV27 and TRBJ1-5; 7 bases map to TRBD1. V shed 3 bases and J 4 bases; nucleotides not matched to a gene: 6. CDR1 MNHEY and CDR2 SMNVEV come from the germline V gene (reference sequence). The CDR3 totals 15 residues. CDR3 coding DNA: TGTGCCAGCAGTTTTTCGGGACAGCCAAATCAGCCCCAGCATTTT. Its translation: CASSFSGQPNQPQHF.

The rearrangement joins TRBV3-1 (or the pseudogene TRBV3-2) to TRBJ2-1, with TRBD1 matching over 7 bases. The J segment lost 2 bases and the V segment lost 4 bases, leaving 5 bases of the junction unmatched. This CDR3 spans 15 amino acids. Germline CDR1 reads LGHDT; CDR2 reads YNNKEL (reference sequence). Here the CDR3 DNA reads TGTGCCAGCAGCCTTGGACAGGCGACCTACAATGAGCAGTTCTTC. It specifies CASSLGQATYNEQFF.

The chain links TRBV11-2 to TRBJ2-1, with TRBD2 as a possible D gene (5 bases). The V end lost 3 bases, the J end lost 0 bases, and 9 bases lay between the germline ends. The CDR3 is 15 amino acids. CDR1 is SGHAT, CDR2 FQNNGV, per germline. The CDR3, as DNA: TGTGCCAGCAGCTTCACTAGGAGCTCCTACAATGAGCAGTTCTTC. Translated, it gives CASSFTRSSYNEQFF.

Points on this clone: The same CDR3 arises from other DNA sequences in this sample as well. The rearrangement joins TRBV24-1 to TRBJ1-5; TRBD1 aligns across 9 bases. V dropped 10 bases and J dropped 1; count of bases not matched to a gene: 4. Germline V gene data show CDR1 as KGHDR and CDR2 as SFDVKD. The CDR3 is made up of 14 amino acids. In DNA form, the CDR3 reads TGTGCCACATCTGACAGGGGGAGCAATCAGCCCCAGCATTTT. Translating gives CATSDRGSNQPQHF.

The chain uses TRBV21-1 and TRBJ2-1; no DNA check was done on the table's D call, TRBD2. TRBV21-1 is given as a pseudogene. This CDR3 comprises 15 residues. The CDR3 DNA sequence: TGTGCCAGCAGCAAAGTAGAGCGGGAGCTCAATGAGCAGTTCTTC. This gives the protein CASSKVERELNEQFF.

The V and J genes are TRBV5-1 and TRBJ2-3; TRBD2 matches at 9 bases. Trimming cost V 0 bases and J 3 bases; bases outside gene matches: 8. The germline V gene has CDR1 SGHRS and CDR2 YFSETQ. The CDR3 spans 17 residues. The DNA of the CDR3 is TGCGCCAGCAGCTTGGATATAGCGGGAGTCGGGACAGATACGCAGTATTTT. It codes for CASSLDIAGVGTDTQYF.